These 20 T cell receptor beta chains share one sample of origin, sequenced in a study of PD-L1 blockade in urothelial cancer. Time point in this sample: peripheral blood 6 weeks after treatment start. This table comes from immunoSEQ multiplex PCR, and its TCRdb copy is limited to in-frame clones, with some not included. Of more than 95,000 clones detected, around 89% appear once; the ten largest clones hold about 1.8%. This specimen was PBMCs, taken around atezolizumab (anti-PD-L1) treatment. Receptor source: a man aged 55-75 years with urothelial cancer.

This clone was picked up a small number of times. The chain is built from TRBV5-1 and TRBJ1-2; D is unresolved. Germline values: CDR1 SGHRS, CDR2 YFSETQ. V lost 2 bases to trimming and J lost 4 bases, with 12 bases between them. CDR3 length: 14 amino acids. The CDR3 DNA reads TGCGCCAGCAGCTTTGGTCCAGTTGGCTATGGCTACACCTTC. Translation: CASSFGPVGYGYTF. The entire variable domain, with the rest obtained from reference TRBV5-1 and TRBJ1-2, is as follows: KAGVTQTPRYLIKTRGQQVTLSCSPISGHRSVSWYQQTPGQGLQFLFEYFSETQRNKGNFPGRFSGRQFSNSRSEMNVSTLELGDSALYLCASSFGPVGYGYTFGSGTRLTVV.

The chain employs TRBV19 and TRBJ2-1, with 15 positions matching TRBD2. The ends lost 7 bases at V and 10 bases at J; junction bases unmatched: 5. This CDR3 comprises 14 residues. CDR1 and CDR2 from the germline V gene are LNHDA and SQIVND (reference sequence). The CDR3: CASMGLAGGHEQFF. CDR3 DNA: TGTGCCAGTATGGGACTAGCGGGAGGCCACGAGCAGTTCTTC. Filled out from reference TRBV19 and TRBJ2-1, the complete variable domain reads DGGITQSPKYLFRKEGQNVTLSCEQNLNHDAMYWYRQDPGQGLRLIYYSQIVNDFQKGDIAEGYSVSREKKESFPLTVTSAQKNPTAFYLCASMGLAGGHEQFFGPGTRLTVL.

The J gene is TRBJ2-3, the V gene TRBV11-3; no reliable D call. Germline V gene data show CDR1 as SGHNT and CDR2 as YENEEA. The CDR3 contains 11 residues. V lost 5 bases to trimming and J lost 2 bases, with 2 bases between them. The CDR3 region has the DNA TGTGCCAGCAGCCTCACAGATACGCAGTATTTT. Translated, it gives CASSLTDTQYF.

This chain connects TRBV18 to TRBJ1-1; possible D gene TRBD1, 6 bases. The germline V gene encodes CDR1 KGHSH and CDR2 LQKENI. Trimming stripped 4 bases from V and 1 base from J, with 13 bases between. This CDR3 contains 15 residues. The CDR3 here is CASSRGLQGNTEAFF. In DNA, the CDR3 is TGTGCCAGCTCACGGGGCCTACAGGGGAACACTGAAGCTTTCTTT.

Only one count was recorded for this clone. The chain employs TRBV21-1 and TRBJ2-5; the D call of TRBD1 is as the table states it, not checked on the DNA. TRBV21-1 is given as a pseudogene. This CDR3 has 14 residues. The CDR3 DNA reads as TGTGCCAGCAGCAAAGCGGACAGGGTAGAGACCCAGTACTTC. Residues: CASSKADRVETQYF.

CDR3 DNA: TGCGCCAGCAGCCAAGATAGCGCACAGGGCACCTACGAGCAGTACTTC. It yields the protein CASSQDSAQGTYEQYF. J is TRBJ2-7 and V is TRBV4-3; possible D gene TRBD1, 6 bases. V was clipped by 0 bases and J by 2 bases, with 14 bases between them. Germline loops: CDR1 LGHNA, CDR2 YSLEER. The CDR3 totals 16 residues.

The chain links TRBV2 to TRBJ1-2, with unresolved D. The CDR3 totals 14 residues. V was pared by 4 bases and J by 4 bases, with 13 bases between. Germline CDR1 reads SNHLY; CDR2 reads FYNNEI. The CDR3 is CASSVDGVAYGYTF. The CDR3 DNA reads TGTGCCAGCAGTGTGGACGGGGTGGCCTATGGCTACACCTTC.

The V and J genes are TRBV7-2 and TRBJ1-1; TRBD1 aligns across 12 bases. This CDR3 has 17 residues. The V gene's germline CDR1 is SGHTA and CDR2 FQGNSA. V lost 0 bases, J lost 1 base, and 3 bases stayed unmatched. This CDR3 reads CASSLAGTGGPNTEAFF. The CDR3 coding sequence is TGTGCCAGCAGCTTAGCCGGGACAGGGGGCCCGAACACTGAAGCTTTCTTT.

This chain links TRBV5-1 with TRBJ2-3; 9 bases align to TRBD1. The V gene's germline CDR1 is SGHRS and CDR2 YFSETQ. The CDR3 has 16 amino acids. Trimming at V came to 4 bases and at J to 3 bases, leaving 9 bases not matched to a gene. As DNA, the CDR3 is TGCGCCAGCAGCACCGCTCGGGACAGGGTAACAGATACGCAGTATTTT. Translated, it gives CASSTARDRVTDTQYF.

The rearrangement uses TRBV19 and TRBJ1-3; unclear D gene. V dropped 8 bases and J dropped 0 bases, with 14 bases sitting between them. Germline-derived CDR1 and CDR2 are LNHDA and SQIVND (reference sequence). The CDR3 totals 15 residues. CDR3 residues: CASRFTGSSGNTIYF. The DNA of the CDR3 is TGTGCCAGTCGATTTACGGGGAGCTCTGGAAACACCATATATTTT. The variable domain in full, completed from reference TRBV19 and TRBJ1-3, reads DGGITQSPKYLFRKEGQNVTLSCEQNLNHDAMYWYRQDPGQGLRLIYYSQIVNDFQKGDIAEGYSVSREKKESFPLTVTSAQKNPTAFYLCASRFTGSSGNTIYFGEGSWLTVV.

The chain has TRBV9 and TRBJ1-2; 9 nucleotides line up with TRBD1. Germline CDR1 and CDR2: SGDLS and YYNGEE. The CDR3 loop spans 14 amino acids. V shed 4 bases and J 5 bases; nucleotides not matched to a gene: 6. Here the CDR3 reads CASSPRQGEYGYTF. DNA of the CDR3: TGTGCCAGCAGCCCCAGACAGGGGGAGTATGGCTACACCTTC.

V and J are TRBV25-1 and TRBJ2-7; possibly TRBD2 for D (5 bases). The CDR3 is 13 residues long. V dropped 5 bases and J dropped 6 bases, with 14 bases sitting between them. The germline V gene has CDR1 MGHDK and CDR2 SYGVNS. In nucleotides, the CDR3 is TGTGCCAGCAGTCAAGCGAGGGTCGTCGAGCAGTACTTC. Amino acids: CASSQARVVEQYF.

The chain recombines TRBV6-1 with TRBJ1-2; D ambiguous. V was cut by 4 bases and J by 8 bases, with 8 bases left in between. Per germline, CDR1 MNHNS and CDR2 SASEGT. There are 11 residues in the CDR3. The CDR3 sequence: CASSGPLGYTF. The CDR3 DNA follows: TGTGCCAGCAGTGGTCCTCTAGGCTACACCTTC.

This chain connects TRBV7-6 to TRBJ1-1; possible D gene TRBD1, 6 bases. The CDR3 extends over 13 amino acids. V was pared by 4 bases and J by 5 bases, with 11 bases between. The germline gives CDR1 SGHVS, CDR2 FNYEAQ. CDR3 protein: CASSSSGETEAFF. CDR3 coding DNA: TGTGCCAGCAGCTCCTCAGGGGAGACTGAAGCTTTCTTT.

J is TRBJ2-2 and V is TRBV4-2, with 7 nucleotides matching TRBD2. J lost 7 bases, V lost 0 bases, and 2 bases had no gene match. CDR3 size: 14 residues. Germline V gene lookup returns CDR1 LGHNA and CDR2 YNFKEQ. The CDR3 here is CASSQERGNGELFF. CDR3 DNA: TGTGCCAGCAGCCAAGAGCGGGGGAACGGGGAGCTGTTTTTT.

CDR3: CASRKGQGRNQPQHF. For the CDR3, the DNA is TGTGCCAGCAGAAAAGGACAGGGGAGAAATCAGCCCCAGCATTTT. The chain employs TRBV27 and TRBJ1-5; 9 bases are a match to TRBD1. The trim removed 6 bases at V and 4 bases at J, leaving 7 bases unmatched. The germline CDR1 and CDR2 sequences are MNHEY and SMNVEV (reference sequence). CDR3 size: 15 residues.

The V and J genes are TRBV9 and TRBJ2-7; TRBD1 matches at 8 bases. CDR3 length: 14 residues. V shed 3 bases and J 6 bases; nucleotides not matched to a gene: 8. Germline-derived CDR1 and CDR2 are SGDLS and YYNGEE. CDR3 sequence: CASSEGGQAGEQYF. The CDR3 DNA follows: TGTGCCAGCAGCGAAGGGGGACAGGCAGGCGAGCAGTACTTC.

V and J are TRBV7-9 and TRBJ2-7; weak D call: TRBD1 (6 bases). V was cut by 5 bases and J by 3 bases, with 20 bases left in between. The germline gives CDR1 SEHNR, CDR2 FQNEAQ (reference sequence). The CDR3 extends over 16 amino acids. The CDR3 nucleotides read TGTGCCAGCAGCCTTCTCTCAGGGGATATGTACTACGAGCAGTACTTC. Translation gives CASSLLSGDMYYEQYF. The full variable domain, rest sourced from reference TRBV7-9 and TRBJ2-7, is DTGVSQNPRHKITKRGQNVTFRCDPISEHNRLYWYRQTLGQGPEFLTYFQNEAQLEKSRLLSDRFSAERPKGSFSTLEIQRTEQGDSAMYLCASSLLSGDMYYEQYFGPGTRLTVT.

The V call is TRBV5-1, the J call TRBJ2-7; 14 bases match TRBD2. The germline CDR1 and CDR2 sequences are SGHRS and YFSETQ. The CDR3 extends over 16 amino acids. With V trimmed by 4 bases and J by 4 bases, 7 bases remained unmatched. This CDR3 reads CASSPGLAGVQYEQYF. The DNA for the CDR3 is TGCGCCAGCAGCCCGGGACTAGCGGGAGTACAATACGAGCAGTACTTC.

The V call is TRBV19, the J call TRBJ1-2; D perhaps matches TRBD1 (5 bases). The CDR3 sequence is 14 residues long. The ends were cut back, 10 bases at V and 4 bases at J, with 19 bases in the middle. CDR1 and CDR2 (germline): LNHDA, SQIVND (reference sequence). The CDR3 region has the DNA TGTGCCACCTTAGACAGAACCTTCGTCTATGGCTACACCTTC. It encodes CATLDRTFVYGYTF.